This TCR beta chain derives from a study of blood T cell repertoires in COVID-19 (dated by TCRdb to 2018 to 2021). Broadly, across the study: Samples from collaborators originated in the United States, Italy and Spain and spanned both the acute and convalescent phases of COVID-19. The prospective study material was composed of cDNA or gDNA derived from T cells, B-cell-depleted T cells, or PBMCs. Deeply sampled blood TCRbeta repertoires from subjects exposed to, actively infected with, or recovered from COVID-19 were included in the dataset. The repertoires were released in a freely available public database intended as a resource for research on the immune response to SARS-CoV-2. Samples were obtained from the ongoing ImmuneRACE study (first 160 participants) and from 950 to 1,500 subjects provided by 6 global collaborators. Sample metadata almost always included a de-identified subject ID, COVID-19 status, age in years and sex. HLA class I and class II types, where available, came from metadata supplied by the sample provider rather than from assay-based typing. The study at large found these results: The quantity of clinical and demographic metadata differed by source and by participant and was supplied without curation.

TCRbeta CDR3 regions were amplified from genomic DNA by means of the immunoSEQ Assay, a bias-controlled multiplex PCR. The source study handled its data this way. Nucleated cell counts per sample were estimated from amplification of reference gene primers within the assay. To quantify the absolute abundance of each unique TCRbeta CDR3 rearrangement, sequence reads were collapsed and filtered. For each sample, productive Simpson clonality was calculated as the square root of Simpson's diversity index over productive rearrangements. TCRdb took over this immuneACCESS table, retaining in-frame rearrangements with V and J assigned. Such tables are incomplete; in checked studies, under half of the missing clones stem from an unresolved V gene, and the remainder is unexplained. V and J calls plus clone size are reproduced from that table; the DNA served to infer D and trimming. The sample table holds around 160,000 clones, of which approximately 80% were seen once. The ten largest clones represent 10% to 15% of the sample.

Participants in the prospective study were enrolled through a virtual design, were aged about 18 to 100 years, and lived in approximately 25 United States geographic areas. To assign participants to cohorts, the prospective study relied on clinical history that participants themselves reported in a screening survey and a study questionnaire. Recovered participants in ImmuneRACE Cohort 3 were defined as having two consecutive negative NP/OP PCR tests, clearance from a healthcare professional, or resolution of symptoms. Each participant in the prospective study had whole blood, serum and a nasopharyngeal or oropharyngeal swab collected by mobile phlebotomists. Prospective study participants could optionally give additional blood draws and questionnaires over an approximately 2-month period. Blood samples from the prospective study were shipped frozen or at room temperature prior to DNA extraction.

Unmatched junction bases come to 3, with V trimmed by 5 bases and J by 4 bases. Its CDR3 holds 13 amino acids, cysteine through phenylalanine. The entry retains the CDR3 DNA only, 39 bases that are in frame from base 1. The germline V gene encodes CDR1 SGHRS and CDR2 YFSETQ. Points on this clone: The antigen this receptor binds is unknown. No per-base quality is available; no much larger clone lies one base away.

This sequence originates from a woman in her sixties or seventies who had recovered from COVID-19. Sequencing input: PBMCs or T cells enriched from blood (not recorded which). The rearrangement joined TRBV5-1 to TRBJ1-2; TRBD1 aligns with 9 central bases. The DNA reads as follows: TGCGCCAGCAGACAGGGGGCGGGCTATGGCTACACCTTC. It specifies CASRQGAGYGYTF. The CDR3 plus the reference TRBV5-1 and TRBJ1-2 genes for the other parts give the full variable domain: KAGVTQTPRYLIKTRGQQVTLSCSPISGHRSVSWYQQTPGQGLQFLFEYFSETQRNKGNFPGRFSGRQFSNSRSEMNVSTLELGDSALYLCASRQGAGYGYTFGSGTRLTVV.